What follows are 2 T cell receptor beta chains derived from one specimen sequenced in a study of blood T cell repertoires in COVID-19 (TCRdb year 2020). The library came from the immunoSEQ multiplex PCR assay. As stored in TCRdb, this immuneACCESS dataset retains in-frame rearrangements with V and J assigned. A fraction of the clones does not appear; measured against another copy, unresolved V genes explain less than half of the discrepancy, and the remainder lacks a known reason. The sample profile shows about 190,000 clones; 76% of them were found once. About 17% of the sample rests with the top ten. Sample: PBMCs or T cells enriched from blood (not recorded which). These receptors all come from a woman aged 45 to 65 with acute COVID-19.

The genes are TRBV7-3 and TRBJ2-3; D is perhaps TRBD2 (5 bases). Germline V lookup: CDR1 SGHTA, CDR2 FQGTGA. This CDR3 is 15 amino acids long. V lost 5 bases, J lost 1 base, and 13 bases lay in between. DNA for the CDR3: TGTGCCAGCAGCCCCGGTGTTAGCGGCACAGATACGCAGTATTTT. Its protein is CASSPGVSGTDTQYF.

The DNA for the CDR3 is TGTGCCAGCAGCTCAAGCGGGGGGGCACGTGAGCAGTTCTTC. Translated: CASSSSGGAREQFF. The V and J genes are TRBV7-9 and TRBJ2-1; TRBD2 agrees at 10 bases. The V gene's germline CDR1 is SEHNR and CDR2 FQNEAQ (reference sequence). The J segment lost 9 bases and the V segment lost 4 bases, leaving 6 bases of the junction unmatched. This CDR3 region has 14 residues.